This TCR beta chain stems from a study of metastatic and nonmetastatic thyroid tumors. Germline V gene data show CDR1 as MDHEN and CDR2 as SYDVKM. V was shortened by 1 base and J by 5 bases, with 5 bases between the two germline ends. The CDR3 sequence is 12 residues long. As originally analysed: For papillary thyroid cancer, a distant-metastasis classifier was constructed from CDR3 differences observed across clinicopathological groups. Through MiXCR, TCRdb re-clonotyped the PCR reads. TCRdb's processing, not the authors' own work, is the source of the V and J calls. The sample has 12,000 or so clones; roughly a quarter are singletons. None of the patients had undergone any treatment ahead of thyroid surgery.

The gene calls are TRBV28 and TRBJ2-5; no clear D gene. Sequenced: tumor tissue. The clonotype comes from a female donor with papillary thyroid cancer or a benign thyroid nodule (not recorded which). Some clones in this sample may be carry-over from other donors' samples. DNA of the CDR3: TGTGCCAGCAGTTTATATGGGGAGACCCAGTACTTC. This translates into CASSLYGETQYF.